The 3 T cell receptor beta chains below come from one sample, sequenced in a study of blood T cell repertoires in COVID-19. The table came from immunoSEQ multiplex PCR; TCRdb's copy has only in-frame clones and leaves some out. This sample has a few hundred thousand clones; approximately 91% occur once, and the top ten carry 0.8% to 1%. Sequenced sample: PBMCs or T cells enriched from blood (not recorded which). The receptors shown here come from a woman in her thirties who had recovered from COVID-19.

This chain uses TRBV28 with TRBJ2-1; 12 nucleotides line up with TRBD2. V lost 9 bases and J lost 7; bases outside the gene matches: 10. Germline V lookup: CDR1 MDHEN, CDR2 SYDVKM. The CDR3 extends over 15 amino acids. The CDR3, as DNA: TGTGCCAGTAGACTAGCGGGAGTCAAGGGGAATGAGCAGTTCTTC. Translating gives CASRLAGVKGNEQFF.

This clone was seen just once. The same CDR3 arises from other DNA sequences in this sample as well. The chain is built from TRBV28 and TRBJ1-5, with D possibly matching TRBD1 (6 bases). CDR3 length: 12 residues. Germline V gene sequence: CDR1 MDHEN, CDR2 SYDVKM. V was cut by 9 bases and J by 2 bases, with 8 bases left in between. The chain's CDR3 is CASRTGNQPQHF. For the CDR3, the DNA is TGTGCCAGTAGGACAGGCAATCAGCCCCAGCATTTT.

This chain uses TRBV10-3 with TRBJ1-2; TRBD1 matches 9 bases. Germline CDR1 ENHRY, CDR2 SYGVKD. This CDR3 contains 14 residues. Unmatched junction bases numbered 5, after V lost 3 bases and J lost 6 bases. CDR3 sequence reads: CAISEHRGQDGYTF. In DNA form, the CDR3 reads TGTGCCATCAGTGAACACAGGGGGCAGGATGGCTACACCTTC.